This TCR beta chain was found in a study of blood T cell repertoires in COVID-19. Study details: From T cells, B-cell-depleted T cells, or PBMCs came the material, which was cDNA or gDNA.

Sequencing was performed with immunoSEQ multiplex PCR; in TCRdb, only in-frame clones are kept and a portion is missing. The sample consists of tens of thousands of clones, 65% to 80% of them appearing once. The CDR3 length is 14 residues. Germline trimming cut 5 bases from V and 6 bases from J; bases unmatched to any gene: 7. Germline loops: CDR1 SGHTA, CDR2 FQGTGA. The sequencing input was peripheral blood. The gene calls are TRBV7-3 and TRBJ1-1, with 9 bases that match TRBD1. The TCR originated in a human donor in a cohort sampled during active COVID-19. CDR3 coding DNA: TGTGCCAGCAGCGCCACAGGGGGCCTCGCTGAAGCTTTCTTT. This encodes CASSATGGLAEAFF.